These 10 T cell receptor beta chains share one sample of origin, sequenced in a study of CD8 T cells in Susac syndrome. Reverse transcription of roughly 0.5 to 1 ug RNA used random hexamers. Each CDR3 protein is one row after TCRdb ran MiXCR on the immunoSEQ multiplex PCR reads. The data show around 170,000 distinct CDR3 sequences, with approximately 96% seen just once and roughly 0.093% held by the top ten. The sequenced sample was CD4+ T cells from PBMCs. The source of these receptors is a human donor with Susac syndrome.

J is TRBJ2-3 and V is TRBV3-1; 7 nucleotides match TRBD2. Trimming cost V 6 bases and J 5 bases; bases outside gene matches: 5. Germline V lookup: CDR1 LGHDT, CDR2 YNNKEL (reference sequence). This CDR3 is 13 amino acids long. The CDR3, as DNA: TGTGCCAGCAGGACGGGGGGTTTAGATACGCAGTATTTT. Translation gives CASRTGGLDTQYF.

The rearrangement links TRBV20-1 to TRBJ2-7; 9 bases map to TRBD1. V trimming: 0 bases; J trimming: 2 bases; junction bases outside the gene matches: 5. CDR1 and CDR2 (germline): DFQATT, SNEGSKA (reference sequence). The CDR3 is 15 residues long. The CDR3 DNA is TGCAGTGCTAGAGACCCCGGGACAGGGCCCTACGAGCAGTACTTC. It encodes CSARDPGTGPYEQYF.

The table lists this clonotype with a count of one. The chain is built from TRBV25-1 and TRBJ2-6; no clear D gene. The germline V gene encodes CDR1 MGHDK and CDR2 SYGVNS. Trimming pared 3 bases from V and 0 bases from J, leaving 18 bases between. The CDR3 has 19 amino acids. CDR3 loop: CASSELGGDASSGANVLTF. The CDR3 DNA is TGTGCCAGCAGTGAGTTGGGTGGAGACGCTAGCTCTGGGGCCAACGTCCTGACTTTC.

This sequence joins TRBV6-1 and TRBJ1-2; D call uncertain. Trimming cost V 8 bases and J 1 base, with 14 bases left between them. Germline V gives CDR1 MNHNS, CDR2 SASEGT. The CDR3 sequence is 14 residues long. In DNA, the CDR3 is TGTGCCAGCGGCTTTGGGAAGGGTAACTATGGCTACACCTTC. Its translation is CASGFGKGNYGYTF.

The rearrangement links TRBV20-1 to TRBJ2-3, with D unresolved. This CDR3 comprises 11 residues. Germline CDR1 DFQATT, CDR2 SNEGSKA (reference sequence). V gave up 6 bases and J gave up 6 bases, with 10 bases separating them. The CDR3 sequence is CSASNIDTQYF. The CDR3 nucleotides are TGCAGTGCCTCGAATATCGATACGCAGTATTTT.

The V and J genes are TRBV20-1 and TRBJ2-3, with D uncertain. The CDR3 length is 13 residues. Trimming stripped 3 bases from V and 4 bases from J, with 11 bases between. In germline, CDR1 is DFQATT, CDR2 SNEGSKA (reference sequence). In nucleotides, the CDR3 is TGCAGTGCTAGGACGGATGGGGCAGATACGCAGTATTTT. Translating it yields CSARTDGADTQYF.

The J gene is TRBJ2-1, the V gene TRBV5-1; D perhaps matches TRBD1 (8 bases). CDR1 is SGHRS and CDR2 is YFSETQ in the germline V gene. The germline V and J ends were trimmed by 4 bases and 3 bases, with 17 bases remaining between them. The CDR3 has 16 amino acids. Here the CDR3 reads CASSDGGTGNYNEQFF. For the CDR3, the DNA is TGCGCCAGCAGCGACGGGGGGACAGGAAACTACAATGAGCAGTTCTTC.

J is TRBJ2-7 and V is TRBV13; 10 nucleotides agree with TRBD2. With 5 bases clipped from V and 3 bases from J, the junction kept 10 bases outside the gene matches. The germline V gene encodes CDR1 PRHDT and CDR2 FYEKMQ (reference sequence). The CDR3 is 16 residues long. CDR3 in amino acids: CASSHPLGTSDYEQYF. As DNA, the CDR3 is TGTGCCAGCAGCCACCCCCTCGGGACTAGCGACTACGAGCAGTACTTC.

The rearrangement uses TRBV19 and TRBJ2-2, with 11 bases lining up with TRBD2. The length of the CDR3 is 16 residues. The germline CDR1 and CDR2 sequences are LNHDA and SQIVND (reference sequence). V shed 5 bases, J shed 7 bases, and the junction held 9 bases outside the gene matches. The CDR3 here is CASSQKTSGAVGELFF. The CDR3 region has the DNA TGTGCCAGTAGTCAAAAGACTAGCGGGGCGGTCGGGGAGCTGTTTTTT.

The V call is TRBV4-1, the J call TRBJ2-6, with TRBD2 matching over 8 bases. Trimming at V came to 1 base and at J to 1 base, leaving 9 bases not matched to a gene. Germline V gene lookup returns CDR1 MGHRA and CDR2 YSYEKL. This CDR3 comprises 19 residues. In DNA, the CDR3 is TGCGCCAGCAGCCAAGGGGAGGCGGGGGGCCCGTCTGGGGCCAACGTCCTGACTTTC. Translated, it gives CASSQGEAGGPSGANVLTF.